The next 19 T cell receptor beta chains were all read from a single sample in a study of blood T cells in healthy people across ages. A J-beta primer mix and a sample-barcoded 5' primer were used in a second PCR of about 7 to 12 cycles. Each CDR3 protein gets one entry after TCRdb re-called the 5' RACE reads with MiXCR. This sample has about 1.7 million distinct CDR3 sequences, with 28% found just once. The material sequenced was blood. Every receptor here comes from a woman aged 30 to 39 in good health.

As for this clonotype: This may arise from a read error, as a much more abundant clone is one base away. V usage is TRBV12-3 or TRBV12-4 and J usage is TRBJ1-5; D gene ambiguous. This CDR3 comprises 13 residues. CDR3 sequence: CASSLMRDQSQHF. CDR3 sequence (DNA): TGTGCCAGCAGTTTGATGAGGGATCAGTCCCAGCATTTT.

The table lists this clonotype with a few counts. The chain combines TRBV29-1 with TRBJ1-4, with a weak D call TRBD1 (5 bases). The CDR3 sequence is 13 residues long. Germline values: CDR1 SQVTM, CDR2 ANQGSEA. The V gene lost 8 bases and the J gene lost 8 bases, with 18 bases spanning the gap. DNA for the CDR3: TGCAGCATACTAGATGGGGCAGTGGAAAAACTGTTTTTT. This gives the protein CSILDGAVEKLFF.

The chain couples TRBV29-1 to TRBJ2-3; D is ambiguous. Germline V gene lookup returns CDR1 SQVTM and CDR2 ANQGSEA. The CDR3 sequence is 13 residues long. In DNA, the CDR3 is TGCAACGTCCACGAGCAGCACACAGATACGCAGTATTTT. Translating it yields CNVHEQHTDTQYF.

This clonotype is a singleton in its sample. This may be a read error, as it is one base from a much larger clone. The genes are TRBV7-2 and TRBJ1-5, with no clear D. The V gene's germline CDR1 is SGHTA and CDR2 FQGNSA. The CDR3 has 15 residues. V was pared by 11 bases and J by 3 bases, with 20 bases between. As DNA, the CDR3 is TGTGCCGGCGGAGAGGGTGGACGAAACAATCAGCCCCAGCATTTT. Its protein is CAGGEGGRNNQPQHF.

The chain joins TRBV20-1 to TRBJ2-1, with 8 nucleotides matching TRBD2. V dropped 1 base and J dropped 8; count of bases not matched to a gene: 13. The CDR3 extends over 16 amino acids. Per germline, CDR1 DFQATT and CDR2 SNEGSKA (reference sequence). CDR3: CSARAFVGSGSDEQFF. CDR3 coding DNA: TGCAGTGCTAGAGCCTTTGTCGGGAGCGGGAGTGATGAGCAGTTCTTC.

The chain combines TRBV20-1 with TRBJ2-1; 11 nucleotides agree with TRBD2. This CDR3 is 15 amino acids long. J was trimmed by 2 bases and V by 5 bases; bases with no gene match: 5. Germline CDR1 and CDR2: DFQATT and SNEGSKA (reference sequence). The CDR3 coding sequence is TGCAGTGCTCTATTTAGCGGGGGGGCCTACAATGAGCAGTTCTTC. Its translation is CSALFSGGAYNEQFF.

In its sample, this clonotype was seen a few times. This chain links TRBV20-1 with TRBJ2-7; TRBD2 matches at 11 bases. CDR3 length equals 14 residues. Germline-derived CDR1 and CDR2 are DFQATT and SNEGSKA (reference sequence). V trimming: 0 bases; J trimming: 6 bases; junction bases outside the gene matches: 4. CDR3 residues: CSAREGLAGSEQYF. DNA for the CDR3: TGCAGTGCTAGAGAAGGACTAGCGGGTTCCGAGCAGTACTTC.

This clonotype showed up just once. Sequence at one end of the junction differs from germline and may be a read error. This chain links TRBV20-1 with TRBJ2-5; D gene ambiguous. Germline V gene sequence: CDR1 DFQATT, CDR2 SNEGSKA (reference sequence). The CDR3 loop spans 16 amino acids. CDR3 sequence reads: CSAREYNSRSQKTQYF. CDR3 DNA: TGCAGTGCTAGAGAATACAACTCCCGTTCCCAAAAGACCCAGTACTTC.

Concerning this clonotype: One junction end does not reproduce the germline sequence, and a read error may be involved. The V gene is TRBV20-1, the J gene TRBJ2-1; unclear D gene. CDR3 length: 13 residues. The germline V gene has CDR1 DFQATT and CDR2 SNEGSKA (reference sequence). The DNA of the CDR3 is TGCAGTGTTAGAGGAAAGGATTACAATGGGCAGTTCTTC. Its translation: CSVRGKDYNGQFF.

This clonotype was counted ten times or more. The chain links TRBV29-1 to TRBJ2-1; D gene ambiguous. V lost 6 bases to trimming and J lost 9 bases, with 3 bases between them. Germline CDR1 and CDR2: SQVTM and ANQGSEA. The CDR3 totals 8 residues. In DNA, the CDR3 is TGCAGCGTGGGTGAGCAGTTCTTC. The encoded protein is CSVGEQFF.

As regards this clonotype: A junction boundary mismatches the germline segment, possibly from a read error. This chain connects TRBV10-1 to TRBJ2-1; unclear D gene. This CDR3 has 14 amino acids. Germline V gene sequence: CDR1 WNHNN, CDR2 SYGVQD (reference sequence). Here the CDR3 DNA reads TGCGTCAGCAGTGAGTCGCGGACCGGGCGTGAGCAGTTCTTC. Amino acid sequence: CVSSESRTGREQFF.

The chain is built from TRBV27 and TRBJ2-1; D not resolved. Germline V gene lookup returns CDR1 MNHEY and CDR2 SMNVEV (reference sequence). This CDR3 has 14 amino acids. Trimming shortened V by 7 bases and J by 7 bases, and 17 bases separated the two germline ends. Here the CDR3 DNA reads TGTGCCAGCACCTTCCCTCCTTGGGGTAATGAGCAGTTCTTC. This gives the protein CASTFPPWGNEQFF.

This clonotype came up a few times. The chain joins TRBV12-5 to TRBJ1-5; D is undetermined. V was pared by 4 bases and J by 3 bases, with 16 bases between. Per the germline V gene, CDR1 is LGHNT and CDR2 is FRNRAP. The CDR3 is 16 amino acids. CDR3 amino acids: CASGSPEAEYNQPQHF. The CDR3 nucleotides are TGTGCTAGTGGTTCACCTGAGGCAGAATACAATCAGCCCCAGCATTTT.

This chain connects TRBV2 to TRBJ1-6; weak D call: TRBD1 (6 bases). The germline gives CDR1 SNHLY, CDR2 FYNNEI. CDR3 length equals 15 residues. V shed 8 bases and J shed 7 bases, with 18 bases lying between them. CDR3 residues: CASRSVGQGNSPLHF. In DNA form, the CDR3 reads TGTGCCAGCCGCTCGGTGGGGCAGGGGAATTCACCCCTCCACTTT.

CDR3 DNA sequence: TGTGCCATCAGTGACGCCGTGACTAGCGGGAGTAACGAGCAGTACTTC. Translating gives CAISDAVTSGSNEQYF. The V call is TRBV10-3, the J call TRBJ2-5; 12 nucleotides agree with TRBD2. TRBJ2-7 explains the end of the DNA better; the J call may be wrong. Germline V gene sequence: CDR1 ENHRY, CDR2 SYGVKD. This CDR3 has 16 residues.

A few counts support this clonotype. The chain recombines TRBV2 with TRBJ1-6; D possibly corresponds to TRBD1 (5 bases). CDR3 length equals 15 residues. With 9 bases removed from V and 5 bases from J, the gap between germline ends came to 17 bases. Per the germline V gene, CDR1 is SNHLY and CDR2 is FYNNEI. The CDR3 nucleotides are TGTGCCAGTTCCCAGGGAACCCTCAATAATTCACCCCTCCACTTT. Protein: CASSQGTLNNSPLHF.

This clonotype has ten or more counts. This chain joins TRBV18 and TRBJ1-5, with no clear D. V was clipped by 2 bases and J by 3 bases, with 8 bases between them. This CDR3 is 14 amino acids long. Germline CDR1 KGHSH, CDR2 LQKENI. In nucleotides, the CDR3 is TGTGCCAGCTCACCAGGGCAGGCCAATCAGCCCCAGCATTTT. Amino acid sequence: CASSPGQANQPQHF.

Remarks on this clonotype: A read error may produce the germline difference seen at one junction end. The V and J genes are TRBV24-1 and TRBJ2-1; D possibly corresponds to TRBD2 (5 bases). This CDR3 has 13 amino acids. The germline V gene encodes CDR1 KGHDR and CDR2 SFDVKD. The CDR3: CATRDLWENEQFF. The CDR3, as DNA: TGTGCCACCAGGGATTTGTGGGAGAATGAGCAGTTCTTC.

In DNA, the CDR3 is TGCGCCAGCAGCCCCACGACGGGAGGCTCCACAGATACGCAGTATTTT. Encoded protein: CASSPTTGGSTDTQYF. The genes are TRBV5-1 and TRBJ2-3; 7 bases are shared with TRBD2. CDR1 is SGHRS and CDR2 is YFSETQ in the germline V gene. The junction had 10 bases not matched to a gene; V was cut back by 4 bases and J by 2 bases. This CDR3 spans 16 amino acids.